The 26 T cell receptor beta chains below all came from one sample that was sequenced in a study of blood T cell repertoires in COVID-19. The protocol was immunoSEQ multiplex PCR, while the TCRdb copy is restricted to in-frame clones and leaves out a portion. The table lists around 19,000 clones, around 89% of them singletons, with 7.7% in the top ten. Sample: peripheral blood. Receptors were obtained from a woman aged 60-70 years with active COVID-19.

This CDR3 is CAGDHPGGTEAFF. The CDR3 region has the DNA TGTGCCGGCGACCACCCAGGGGGTACTGAAGCTTTCTTT. V gene TRBV7-9 combines with J gene TRBJ1-1; 7 positions match TRBD1. The CDR3 length is 13 residues. Germline CDR1 reads SEHNR; CDR2 reads FQNEAQ (reference sequence). J gave up 5 bases and V 11 bases, and 11 bases lay outside the gene matches.

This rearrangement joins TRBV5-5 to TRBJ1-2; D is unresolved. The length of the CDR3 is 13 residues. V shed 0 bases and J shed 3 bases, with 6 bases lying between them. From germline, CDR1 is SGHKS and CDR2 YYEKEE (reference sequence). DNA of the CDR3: TGTGCCAGCAGCTTGGTCCCAGACTATGGCTACACCTTC. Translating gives CASSLVPDYGYTF.

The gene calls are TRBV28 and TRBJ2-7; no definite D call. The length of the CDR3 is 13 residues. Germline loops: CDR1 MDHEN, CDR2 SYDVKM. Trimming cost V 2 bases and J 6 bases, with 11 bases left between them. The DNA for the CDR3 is TGTGCCAGCAGTTTACCCCCCCCCTCCGAGCAGTACTTC. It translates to CASSLPPPSEQYF.

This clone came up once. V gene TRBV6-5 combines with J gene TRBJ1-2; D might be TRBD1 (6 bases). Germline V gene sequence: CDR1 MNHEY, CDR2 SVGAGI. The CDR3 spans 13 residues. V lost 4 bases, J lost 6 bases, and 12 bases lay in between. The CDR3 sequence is CASSSGQNNGYTF. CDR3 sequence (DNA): TGTGCCAGCAGTTCGGGACAAAATAATGGCTACACCTTC.

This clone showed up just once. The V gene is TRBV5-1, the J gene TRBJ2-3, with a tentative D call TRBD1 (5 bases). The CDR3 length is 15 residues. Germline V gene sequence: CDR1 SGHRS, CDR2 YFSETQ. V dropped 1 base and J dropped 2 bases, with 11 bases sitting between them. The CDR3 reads CASSLQGGPTDTQYF. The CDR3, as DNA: TGCGCCAGCAGCTTGCAGGGTGGGCCCACAGATACGCAGTATTTT.

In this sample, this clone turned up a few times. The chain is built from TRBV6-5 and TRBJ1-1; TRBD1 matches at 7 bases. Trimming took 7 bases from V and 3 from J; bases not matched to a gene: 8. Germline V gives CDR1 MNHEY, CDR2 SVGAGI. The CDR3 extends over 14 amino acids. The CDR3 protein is CASTPSRGDTEAFF. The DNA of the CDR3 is TGTGCCAGCACCCCCTCCAGGGGGGACACTGAAGCTTTCTTT.

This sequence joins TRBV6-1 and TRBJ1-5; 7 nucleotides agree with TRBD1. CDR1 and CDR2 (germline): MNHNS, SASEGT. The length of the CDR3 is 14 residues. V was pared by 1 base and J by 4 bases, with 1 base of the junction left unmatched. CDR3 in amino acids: CASSEVGQNQPQHF. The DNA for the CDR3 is TGTGCCAGCAGTGAAGTGGGACAGAATCAGCCCCAGCATTTT.

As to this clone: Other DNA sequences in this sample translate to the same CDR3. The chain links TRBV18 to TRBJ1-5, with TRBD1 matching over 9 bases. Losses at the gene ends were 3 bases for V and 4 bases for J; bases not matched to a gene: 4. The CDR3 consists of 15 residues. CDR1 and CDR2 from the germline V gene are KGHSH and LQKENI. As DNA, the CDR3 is TGTGCCAGCTCACCGGACAGGGGAGGGAATCAGCCCCAGCATTTT. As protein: CASSPDRGGNQPQHF.

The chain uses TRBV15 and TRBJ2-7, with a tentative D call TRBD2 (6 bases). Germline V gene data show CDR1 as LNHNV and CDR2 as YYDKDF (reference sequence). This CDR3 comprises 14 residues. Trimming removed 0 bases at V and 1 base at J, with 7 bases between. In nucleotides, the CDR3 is TGTGCCACCAGCAGAGACGGGGGATCCTACGAGCAGTACTTC. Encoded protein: CATSRDGGSYEQYF.

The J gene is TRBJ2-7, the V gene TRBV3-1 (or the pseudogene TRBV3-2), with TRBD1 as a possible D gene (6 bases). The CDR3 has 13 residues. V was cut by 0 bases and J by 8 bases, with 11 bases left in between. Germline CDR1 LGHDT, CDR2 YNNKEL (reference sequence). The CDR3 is CASSQDSDRKQYF. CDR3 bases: TGTGCCAGCAGCCAAGATTCGGACAGAAAGCAGTACTTC.

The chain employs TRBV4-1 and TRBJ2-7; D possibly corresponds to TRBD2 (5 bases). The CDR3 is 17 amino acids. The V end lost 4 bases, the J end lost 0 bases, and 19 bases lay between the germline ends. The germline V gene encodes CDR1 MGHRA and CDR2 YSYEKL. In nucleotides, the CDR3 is TGCGCCAGCAGCCTCCTTACCTCGGGATCTCTCTCCTACGAGCAGTACTTC. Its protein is CASSLLTSGSLSYEQYF.

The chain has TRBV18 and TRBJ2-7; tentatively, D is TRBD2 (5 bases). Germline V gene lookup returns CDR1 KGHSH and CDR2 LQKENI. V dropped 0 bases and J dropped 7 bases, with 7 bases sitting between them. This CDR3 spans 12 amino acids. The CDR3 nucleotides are TGTGCCAGCTCACCACCGAGGGCAGAGCAGTACTTC. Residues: CASSPPRAEQYF.

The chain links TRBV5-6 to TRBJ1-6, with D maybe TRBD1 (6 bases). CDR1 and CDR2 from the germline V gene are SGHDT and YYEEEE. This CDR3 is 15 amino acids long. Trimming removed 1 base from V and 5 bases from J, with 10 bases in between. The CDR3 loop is CASSLYRVNNSPLHF. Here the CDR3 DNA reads TGTGCCAGCAGCTTGTACAGGGTGAATAATTCACCCCTCCACTTT.

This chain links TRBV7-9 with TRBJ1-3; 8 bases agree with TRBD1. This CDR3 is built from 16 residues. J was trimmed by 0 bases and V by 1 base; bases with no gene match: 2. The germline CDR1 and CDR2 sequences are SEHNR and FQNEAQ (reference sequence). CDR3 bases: TGTGCCAGCAGCTTAGGGGGACAGGTCTCTGGAAACACCATATATTTT. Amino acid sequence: CASSLGGQVSGNTIYF.

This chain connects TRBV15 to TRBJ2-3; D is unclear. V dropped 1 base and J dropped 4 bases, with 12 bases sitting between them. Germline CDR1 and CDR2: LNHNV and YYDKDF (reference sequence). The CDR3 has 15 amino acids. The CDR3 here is CATSRAGNQADTQYF. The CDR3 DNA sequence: TGTGCCACCAGCAGAGCTGGCAACCAGGCAGATACGCAGTATTTT.

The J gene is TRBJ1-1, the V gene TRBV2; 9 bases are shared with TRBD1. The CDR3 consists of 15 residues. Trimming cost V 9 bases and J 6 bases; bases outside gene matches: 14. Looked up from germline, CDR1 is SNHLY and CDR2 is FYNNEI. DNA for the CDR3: TGTGCCAGTTCCGGGACAGGGAACCCCTACGCTGAAGCTTTCTTT. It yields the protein CASSGTGNPYAEAFF.

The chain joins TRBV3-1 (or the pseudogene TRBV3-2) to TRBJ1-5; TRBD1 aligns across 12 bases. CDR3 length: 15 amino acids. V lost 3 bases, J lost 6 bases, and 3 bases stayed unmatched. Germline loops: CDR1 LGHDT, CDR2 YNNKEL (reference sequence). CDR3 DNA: TGTGCCAGCAGCCAGGGGACAGGGGGCGGTCAGCCCCAGCATTTT. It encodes CASSQGTGGGQPQHF.

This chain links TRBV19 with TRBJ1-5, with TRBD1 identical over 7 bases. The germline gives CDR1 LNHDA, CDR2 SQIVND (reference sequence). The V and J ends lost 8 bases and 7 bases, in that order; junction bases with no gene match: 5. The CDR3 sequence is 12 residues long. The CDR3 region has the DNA TGTGCCAGTTCCACAGGGGCCCAGCCCCAGCATTTT. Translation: CASSTGAQPQHF.

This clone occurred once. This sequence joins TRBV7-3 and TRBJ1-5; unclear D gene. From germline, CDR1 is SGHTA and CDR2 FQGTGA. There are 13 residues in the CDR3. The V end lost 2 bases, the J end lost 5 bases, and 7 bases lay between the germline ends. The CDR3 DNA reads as TGTGCCAGCAGCTTAGGCGGGGATCAGCCCCAGCATTTT. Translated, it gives CASSLGGDQPQHF.

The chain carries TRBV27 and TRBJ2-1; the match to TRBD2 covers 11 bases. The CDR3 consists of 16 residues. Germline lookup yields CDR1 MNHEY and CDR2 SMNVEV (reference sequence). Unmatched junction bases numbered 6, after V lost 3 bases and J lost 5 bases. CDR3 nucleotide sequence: TGTGCCAGCAGTTTGTCCACTAGCGGGGGTGACAATGAGCAGTTCTTC. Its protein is CASSLSTSGGDNEQFF.

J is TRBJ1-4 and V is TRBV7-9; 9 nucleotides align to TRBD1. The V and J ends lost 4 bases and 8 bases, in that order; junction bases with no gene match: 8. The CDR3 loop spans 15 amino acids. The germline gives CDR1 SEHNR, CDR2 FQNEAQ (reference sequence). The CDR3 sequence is CASSSQTGGDEKLFF. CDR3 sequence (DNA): TGTGCCAGCAGCTCGCAGACAGGGGGAGACGAAAAACTGTTTTTT.

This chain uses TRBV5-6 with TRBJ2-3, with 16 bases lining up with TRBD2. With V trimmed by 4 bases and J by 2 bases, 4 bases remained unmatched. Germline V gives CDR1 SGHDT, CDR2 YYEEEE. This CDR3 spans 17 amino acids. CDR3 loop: CASSPGTSGGVTDTQYF. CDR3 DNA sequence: TGTGCCAGCAGCCCTGGGACTAGCGGGGGGGTCACAGATACGCAGTATTTT.

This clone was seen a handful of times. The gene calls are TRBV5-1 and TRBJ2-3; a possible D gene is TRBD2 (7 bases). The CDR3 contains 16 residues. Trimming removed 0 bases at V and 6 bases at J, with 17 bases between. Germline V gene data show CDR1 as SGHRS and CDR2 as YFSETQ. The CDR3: CASSLEYGGLGDTQYF. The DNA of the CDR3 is TGCGCCAGCAGCTTGGAGTACGGGGGGCTCGGGGATACGCAGTATTTT.

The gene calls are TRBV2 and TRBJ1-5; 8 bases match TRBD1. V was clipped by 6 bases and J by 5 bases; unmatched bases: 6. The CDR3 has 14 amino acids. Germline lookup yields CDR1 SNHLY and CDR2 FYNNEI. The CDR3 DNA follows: TGTGCCAGCAGGACAGGGGAATTTGATCAGCCCCAGCATTTT. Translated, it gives CASRTGEFDQPQHF.

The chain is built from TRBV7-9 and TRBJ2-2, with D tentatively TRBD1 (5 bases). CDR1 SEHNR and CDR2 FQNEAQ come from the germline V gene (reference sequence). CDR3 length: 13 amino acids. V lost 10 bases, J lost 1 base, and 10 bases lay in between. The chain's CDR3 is CANEGQNTGELFF. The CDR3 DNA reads TGTGCCAATGAAGGACAGAACACCGGGGAGCTGTTTTTT.

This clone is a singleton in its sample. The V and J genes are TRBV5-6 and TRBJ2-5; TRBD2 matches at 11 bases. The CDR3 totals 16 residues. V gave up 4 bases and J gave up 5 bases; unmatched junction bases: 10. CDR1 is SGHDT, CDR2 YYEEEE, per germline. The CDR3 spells CASSLLAGAPGETQYF. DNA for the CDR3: TGTGCCAGCAGCCTACTAGCGGGGGCACCGGGGGAGACCCAGTACTTC.